The 10 T cell receptor beta chains below were found in one sample sequenced in a study of T cells after yellow fever vaccination. TCRdb re-derived calls from the 5' RACE reads in MiXCR, one entry per CDR3 protein. This table holds about 340,000 distinct CDR3 sequences, 8.7% found once. The sequenced sample was PBMCs, obtained on the day of the first yellow fever vaccination. The receptors were sampled from a man aged 18 to 35 who received the YFV17D yellow fever vaccine.

This chain joins TRBV7-9 and TRBJ1-5; a possible D gene is TRBD1 (5 bases). The CDR3 has 15 residues. Per germline, CDR1 SEHNR and CDR2 FQNEAQ (reference sequence). Trimming stripped 1 base from V and 4 bases from J, with 11 bases between. CDR3 sequence: CASSLGDPSNQPQHF. The CDR3 DNA sequence: TGTGCCAGCAGCTTAGGGGACCCCTCTAATCAGCCCCAGCATTTT.

This clonotype was counted a few times. The chain uses TRBV5-1 and TRBJ2-6; 7 bases are shared with TRBD1. Germline loops: CDR1 SGHRS, CDR2 YFSETQ. The J segment lost 8 bases and the V segment lost 3 bases, leaving 5 bases of the junction unmatched. The CDR3 is 14 residues long. CDR3 DNA: TGCGCCAGCAGCTCCCGGGACAGCACCAACGTCCTGACTTTC. The encoded protein is CASSSRDSTNVLTF.

This clonotype was counted a few times. The chain joins TRBV12-3 or TRBV12-4 to TRBJ2-2; TRBD1 agrees at 8 bases. This CDR3 is built from 15 residues. J was trimmed by 3 bases and V by 3 bases; bases with no gene match: 3. CDR3 sequence: CASSFRTGHTGELFF. Written as DNA, the CDR3 is TGTGCCAGCAGTTTTCGGACAGGGCACACCGGGGAGCTGTTTTTT.

This clonotype was seen at least ten times. This sequence joins TRBV15 and TRBJ2-5; no clear D. V shed 8 bases and J shed 5 bases, with 21 bases lying between them. The length of the CDR3 is 15 residues. The germline V gene encodes CDR1 LNHNV and CDR2 YYDKDF (reference sequence). The CDR3, as DNA: TGTGCCACCTCTTATCGGAGTGCTGGGTCGGAGACCCAGTACTTC. This translates into CATSYRSAGSETQYF.

This clonotype is a singleton in its sample. The rearrangement uses TRBV7-8 and TRBJ2-7; D might be TRBD1 or TRBD2, each matching 5 bases. Per the germline V gene, CDR1 is SGHVS and CDR2 is FQNEAQ. The CDR3 spans 13 residues. Written as DNA, the CDR3 is TGTGCGGGTAACCGGGGACCGAGCTACGAGCAGTACTTC. It codes for CAGNRGPSYEQYF.

This clonotype has a handful of counts. This rearrangement joins TRBV11-2 to TRBJ1-1; D uncertain. V was clipped by 6 bases and J by 3 bases, with 20 bases between them. The CDR3 is 16 amino acids. Germline V CDR1 and CDR2: SGHAT, FQNNGV. The CDR3 region has the DNA TGTGCCAGCAGTCTCCGAGCTAGCGGCAGAGACACTGAAGCTTTCTTT. Residues: CASSLRASGRDTEAFF.

Only a few counts were recorded for this clonotype. This chain connects TRBV5-1 to TRBJ2-3; the D is unclear. CDR1 and CDR2 (germline): SGHRS, YFSETQ. This CDR3 is 14 amino acids long. V lost 0 bases to trimming and J lost 6 bases, with 11 bases between them. CDR3 residues: CASSLDPPPDTQYF. DNA of the CDR3: TGCGCCAGCAGCTTGGATCCTCCCCCGGATACGCAGTATTTT.

The chain employs TRBV7-3 and TRBJ2-2; possible D gene TRBD2, 6 bases. V lost 4 bases and J lost 7, with 19 bases in between. CDR1 is SGHTA and CDR2 is FQGTGA in the germline V gene. CDR3 size: 16 residues. CDR3 DNA: TGTGCCAGCAGCTCCGAGACTAGGGGCGTGATCGGGGAGCTGTTTTTT. As protein: CASSSETRGVIGELFF.

There are many counts of this clonotype. This chain joins TRBV29-1 and TRBJ1-1; the D gene is possibly TRBD1 (6 bases). The CDR3 sequence is 12 residues long. Trimming left V 4 bases short and J 4 bases short, with 10 bases between. The germline CDR1 and CDR2 sequences are SQVTM and ANQGSEA. Here the CDR3 reads CSVGKGGTEAFF. In nucleotides, the CDR3 is TGCAGCGTTGGAAAGGGGGGCACTGAAGCTTTCTTT. The full variable domain, completed using reference TRBV29-1 and TRBJ1-1, is SAVISQKPSRDICQRGTSLTIQCQVDSQVTMMFWYRQQPGQSLTLIATANQGSEATYESGFVIDKFPISRPNLTFSTLTVSNMSPEDSSIYLCSVGKGGTEAFFGQGTRLTVV.

Ten or more counts support this clonotype. The chain has TRBV28 and TRBJ1-2; D not certain. CDR3 length equals 13 residues. Germline lookup yields CDR1 MDHEN and CDR2 SYDVKM. Trimming left V 7 bases short and J 4 bases short, with 13 bases between. In nucleotides, the CDR3 is TGTGCCAGCACCAGGACGGAGCTCTATGGCTACACCTTC. Protein product: CASTRTELYGYTF.